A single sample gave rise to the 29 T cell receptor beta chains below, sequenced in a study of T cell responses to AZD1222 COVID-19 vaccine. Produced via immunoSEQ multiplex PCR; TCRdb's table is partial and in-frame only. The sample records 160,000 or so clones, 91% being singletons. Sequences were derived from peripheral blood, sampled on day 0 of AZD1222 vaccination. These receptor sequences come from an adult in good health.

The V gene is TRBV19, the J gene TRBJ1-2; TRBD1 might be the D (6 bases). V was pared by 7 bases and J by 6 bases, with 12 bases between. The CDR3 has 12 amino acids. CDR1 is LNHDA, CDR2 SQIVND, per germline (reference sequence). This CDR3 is CASKAGENGYTF. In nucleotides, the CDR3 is TGTGCCAGTAAGGCAGGGGAAAATGGCTACACCTTC.

The DNA of the CDR3 is TGTGCCTGTTCGGGCCTGCGGAATGAGCAGTTCTTC. Protein product: CACSGLRNEQFF. This sequence joins TRBV30 and TRBJ2-1; D is ambiguous. This CDR3 region has 12 residues. Germline V gene sequence: CDR1 GTSNPN, CDR2 SVGIG (reference sequence). V lost 6 bases, J lost 7 bases, and 13 bases lay in between.

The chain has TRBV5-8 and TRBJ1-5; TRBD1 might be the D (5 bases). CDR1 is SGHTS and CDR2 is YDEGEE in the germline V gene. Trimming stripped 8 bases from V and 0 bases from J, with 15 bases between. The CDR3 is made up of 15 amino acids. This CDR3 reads CASARGEYSNQPQHF. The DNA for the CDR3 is TGTGCCAGTGCCCGGGGGGAGTATAGCAATCAGCCCCAGCATTTT.

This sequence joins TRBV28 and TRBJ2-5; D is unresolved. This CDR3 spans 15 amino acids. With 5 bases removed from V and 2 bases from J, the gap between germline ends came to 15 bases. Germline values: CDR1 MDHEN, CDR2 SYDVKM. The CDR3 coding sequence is TGTGCCAGCAGTCCTAAGACGACACTTCAAGAGACCCAGTACTTC. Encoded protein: CASSPKTTLQETQYF.

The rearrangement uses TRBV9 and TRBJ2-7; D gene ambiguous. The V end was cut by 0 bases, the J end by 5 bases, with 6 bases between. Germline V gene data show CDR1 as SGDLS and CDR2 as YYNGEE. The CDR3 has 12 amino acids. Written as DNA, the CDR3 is TGTGCCAGCAGCGTAGCAGGCCACGAGCAGTACTTC. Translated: CASSVAGHEQYF.

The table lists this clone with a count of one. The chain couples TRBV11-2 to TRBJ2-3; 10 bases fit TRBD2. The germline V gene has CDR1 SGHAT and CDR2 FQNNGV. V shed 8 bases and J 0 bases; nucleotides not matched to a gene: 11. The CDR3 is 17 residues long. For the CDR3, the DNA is TGTGCCAGCGGGTCTTTAGCGGGAGGCGTTAGCACAGATACGCAGTATTTT. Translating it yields CASGSLAGGVSTDTQYF. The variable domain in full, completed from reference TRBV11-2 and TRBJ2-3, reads EAGVAQSPRYKIIEKRQSVAFWCNPISGHATLYWYQQILGQGPKLLIQFQNNGVVDDSQLPKDRFSAERLKGVDSTLKIQPAKLEDSAVYLCASGSLAGGVSTDTQYFGPGTRLTVL.

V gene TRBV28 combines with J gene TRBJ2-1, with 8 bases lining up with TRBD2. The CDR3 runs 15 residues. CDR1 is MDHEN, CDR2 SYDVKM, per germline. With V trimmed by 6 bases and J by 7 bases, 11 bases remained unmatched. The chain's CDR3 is CASRGAGAGNNEQFF. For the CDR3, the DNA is TGTGCCAGCAGGGGAGCGGGAGCAGGTAATAATGAGCAGTTCTTC.

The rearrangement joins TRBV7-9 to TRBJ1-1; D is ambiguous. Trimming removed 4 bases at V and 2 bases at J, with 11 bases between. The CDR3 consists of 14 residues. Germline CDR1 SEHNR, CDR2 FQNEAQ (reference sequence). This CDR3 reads CASSSGRGNTEAFF. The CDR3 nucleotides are TGTGCCAGCAGCTCCGGACGGGGAAACACTGAAGCTTTCTTT.

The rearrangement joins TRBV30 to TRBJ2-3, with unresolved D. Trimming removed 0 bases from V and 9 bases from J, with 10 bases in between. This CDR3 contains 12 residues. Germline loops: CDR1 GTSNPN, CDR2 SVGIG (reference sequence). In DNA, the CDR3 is TGTGCCTGGAGTGTACTCGACGGGACGCAGTATTTT. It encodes CAWSVLDGTQYF.

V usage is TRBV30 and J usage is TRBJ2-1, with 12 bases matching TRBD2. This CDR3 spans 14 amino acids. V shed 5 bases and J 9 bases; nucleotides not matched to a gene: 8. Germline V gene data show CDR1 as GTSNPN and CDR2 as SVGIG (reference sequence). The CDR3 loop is CAWRLAGVRGEQFF. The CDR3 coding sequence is TGTGCCTGGCGACTAGCGGGAGTTCGAGGTGAGCAGTTCTTC.

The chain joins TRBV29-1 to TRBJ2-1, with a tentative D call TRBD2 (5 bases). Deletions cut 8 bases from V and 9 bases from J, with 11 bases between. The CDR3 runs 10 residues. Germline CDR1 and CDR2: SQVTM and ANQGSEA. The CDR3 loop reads CSLLEAEQFF. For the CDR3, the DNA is TGCAGCTTACTAGAGGCTGAGCAGTTCTTC.

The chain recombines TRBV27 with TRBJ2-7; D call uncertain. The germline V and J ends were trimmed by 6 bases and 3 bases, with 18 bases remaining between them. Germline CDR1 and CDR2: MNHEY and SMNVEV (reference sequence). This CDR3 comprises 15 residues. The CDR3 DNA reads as TGTGCCAGCAGCTCGAACTCGGCCAGTTACTACGAGCAGTACTTC. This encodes CASSSNSASYYEQYF.

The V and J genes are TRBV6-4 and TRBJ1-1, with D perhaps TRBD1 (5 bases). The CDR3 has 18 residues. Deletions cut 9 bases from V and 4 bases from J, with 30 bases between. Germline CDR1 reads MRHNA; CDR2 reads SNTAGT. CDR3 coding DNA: TGTGCCAGACTTGGTGGGAGAAGGGGCGATTGGGTGGGCACTGAAGCTTTCTTT. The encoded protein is CARLGGRRGDWVGTEAFF.

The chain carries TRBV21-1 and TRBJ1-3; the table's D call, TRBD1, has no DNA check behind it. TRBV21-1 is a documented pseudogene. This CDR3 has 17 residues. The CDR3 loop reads CASSRAGTGDLGNTIYF. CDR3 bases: TGTGCCAGCAGCAGGGCGGGGACAGGCGATTTGGGAAACACCATATATTTT.

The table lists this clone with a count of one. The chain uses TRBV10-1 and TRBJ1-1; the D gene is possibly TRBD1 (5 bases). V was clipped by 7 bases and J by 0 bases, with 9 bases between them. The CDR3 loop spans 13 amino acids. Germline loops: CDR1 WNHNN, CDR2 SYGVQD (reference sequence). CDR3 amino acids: CASTQDMNTEAFF. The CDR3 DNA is TGCGCCAGCACCCAGGACATGAACACTGAAGCTTTCTTT.

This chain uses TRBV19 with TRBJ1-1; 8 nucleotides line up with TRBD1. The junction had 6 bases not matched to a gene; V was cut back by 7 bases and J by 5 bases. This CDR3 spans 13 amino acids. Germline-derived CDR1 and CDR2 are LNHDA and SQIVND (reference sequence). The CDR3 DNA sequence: TGTGCCAGTATTAGGACAGGGCGTACTGAAGCTTTCTTT. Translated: CASIRTGRTEAFF.

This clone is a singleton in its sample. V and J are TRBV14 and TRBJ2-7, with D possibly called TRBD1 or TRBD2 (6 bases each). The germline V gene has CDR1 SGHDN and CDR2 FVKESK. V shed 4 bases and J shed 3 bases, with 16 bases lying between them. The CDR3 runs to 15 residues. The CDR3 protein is CASSRLGGLSYEQYF. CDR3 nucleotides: TGTGCCAGCAGCCGGCTAGGGGGGTTGAGCTACGAGCAGTACTTC.

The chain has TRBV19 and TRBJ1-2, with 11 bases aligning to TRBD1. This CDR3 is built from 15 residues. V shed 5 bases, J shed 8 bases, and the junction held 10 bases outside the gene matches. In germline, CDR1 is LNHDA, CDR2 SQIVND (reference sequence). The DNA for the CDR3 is TGTGCCAGTAGTGTCTGGACAGGGGGCGCGGACGGCTACACCTTC. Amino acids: CASSVWTGGADGYTF. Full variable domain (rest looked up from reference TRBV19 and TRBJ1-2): DGGITQSPKYLFRKEGQNVTLSCEQNLNHDAMYWYRQDPGQGLRLIYYSQIVNDFQKGDIAEGYSVSREKKESFPLTVTSAQKNPTAFYLCASSVWTGGADGYTFGSGTRLTVV.

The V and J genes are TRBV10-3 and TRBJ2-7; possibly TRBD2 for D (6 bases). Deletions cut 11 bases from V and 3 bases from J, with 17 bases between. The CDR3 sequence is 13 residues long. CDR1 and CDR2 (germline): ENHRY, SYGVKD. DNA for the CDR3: TGTGCCCTGGGGCGGGAAGGAGACTACGAGCAGTACTTC. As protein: CALGREGDYEQYF.

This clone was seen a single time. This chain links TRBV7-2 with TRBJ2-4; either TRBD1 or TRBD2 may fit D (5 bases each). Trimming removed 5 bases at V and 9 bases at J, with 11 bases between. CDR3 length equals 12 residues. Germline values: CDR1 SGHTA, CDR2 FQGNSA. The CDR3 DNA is TGTGCCAGCAGCCGTAGTGGGGGCATTCAGTACTTC. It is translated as CASSRSGGIQYF. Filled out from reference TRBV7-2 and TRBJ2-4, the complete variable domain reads GAGVSQSPSNKVTEKGKDVELRCDPISGHTALYWYRQSLGQGLEFLIYFQGNSAPDKSGLPSDRFSAERTGGSVSTLTIQRTQQEDSAVYLCASSRSGGIQYFGAGTRLSVL.

CDR3 in DNA: TGCGCCAGCAGCTTGGCCGTGCGAGCCAACAATGAGCAGTTCTTC. Translation: CASSLAVRANNEQFF. The chain recombines TRBV5-1 with TRBJ2-1; no clear D. CDR1 is SGHRS and CDR2 is YFSETQ in the germline V gene. The CDR3 is 15 amino acids. Trimming left V 0 bases short and J 5 bases short, with 12 bases between.

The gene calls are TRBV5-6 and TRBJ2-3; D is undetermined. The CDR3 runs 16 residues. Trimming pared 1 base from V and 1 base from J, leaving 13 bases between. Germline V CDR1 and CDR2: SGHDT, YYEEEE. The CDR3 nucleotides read TGTGCCAGCAGCTTGAGCTTCCACCGGGGCACAGATACGCAGTATTTT. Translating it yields CASSLSFHRGTDTQYF.

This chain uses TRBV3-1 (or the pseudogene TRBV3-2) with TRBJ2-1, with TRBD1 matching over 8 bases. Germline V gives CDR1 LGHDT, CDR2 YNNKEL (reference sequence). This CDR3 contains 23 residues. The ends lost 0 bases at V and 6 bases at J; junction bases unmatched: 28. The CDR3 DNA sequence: TGTGCCAGCAGCCAAGACGGGACAGGTTTCCCCCTACGACAATTTTTGGCTGGCAATGAGCAGTTCTTC. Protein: CASSQDGTGFPLRQFLAGNEQFF.

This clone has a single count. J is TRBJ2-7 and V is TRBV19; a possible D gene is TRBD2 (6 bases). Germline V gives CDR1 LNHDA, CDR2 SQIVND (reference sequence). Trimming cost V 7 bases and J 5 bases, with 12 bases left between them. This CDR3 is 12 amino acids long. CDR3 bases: TGTGCCAGTATGGGGGGAGGCCACGAGCAGTACTTC. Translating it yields CASMGGGHEQYF. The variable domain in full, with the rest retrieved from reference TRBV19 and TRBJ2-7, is DGGITQSPKYLFRKEGQNVTLSCEQNLNHDAMYWYRQDPGQGLRLIYYSQIVNDFQKGDIAEGYSVSREKKESFPLTVTSAQKNPTAFYLCASMGGGHEQYFGPGTRLTVT.

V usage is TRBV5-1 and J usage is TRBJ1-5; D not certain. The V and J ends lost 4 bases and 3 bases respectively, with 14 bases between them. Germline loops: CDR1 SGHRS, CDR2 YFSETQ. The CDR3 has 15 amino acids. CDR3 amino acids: CASSPSAGLNQPQHF. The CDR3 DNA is TGCGCCAGCAGCCCCAGCGCAGGACTCAATCAGCCCCAGCATTTT.

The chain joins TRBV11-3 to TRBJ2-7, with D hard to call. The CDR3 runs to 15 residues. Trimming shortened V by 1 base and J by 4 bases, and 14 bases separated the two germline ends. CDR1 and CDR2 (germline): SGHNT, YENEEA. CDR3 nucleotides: TGTGCCAGCAGCTTAGGAAGGAGCGAGGATTACGAGCAGTACTTC. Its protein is CASSLGRSEDYEQYF. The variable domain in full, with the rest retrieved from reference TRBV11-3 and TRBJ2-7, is EAGVVQSPRYKIIEKKQPVAFWCNPISGHNTLYWYLQNLGQGPELLIRYENEEAVDDSQLPKDRFSAERLKGVDSTLKIQPAELGDSAVYLCASSLGRSEDYEQYFGPGTRLTVT.

DNA of the CDR3: TGTGCCATCAGTGAGTCGACGGGGGCGGGGGACGAGCAGTACTTC. It codes for CAISESTGAGDEQYF. The gene calls are TRBV10-3 and TRBJ2-7, with D perhaps matching TRBD2 (7 bases). Trimming left V 0 bases short and J 5 bases short, with 14 bases between. Germline V gene sequence: CDR1 ENHRY, CDR2 SYGVKD. The CDR3 is made up of 15 amino acids.

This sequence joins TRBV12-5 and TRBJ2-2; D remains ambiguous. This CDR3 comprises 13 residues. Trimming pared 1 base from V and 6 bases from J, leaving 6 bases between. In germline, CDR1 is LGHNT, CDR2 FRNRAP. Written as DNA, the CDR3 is TGTGCTAGTGGTTTGGAGCAGGCCGGGGAGCTGTTTTTT. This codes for CASGLEQAGELFF.

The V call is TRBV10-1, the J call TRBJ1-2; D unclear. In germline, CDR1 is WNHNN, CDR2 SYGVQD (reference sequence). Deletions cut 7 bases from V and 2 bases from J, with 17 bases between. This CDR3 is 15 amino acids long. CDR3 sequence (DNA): TGCGCCAGCAAACTACCCCTAGGAGAGAACTATGGCTACACCTTC. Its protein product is CASKLPLGENYGYTF.